This T cell receptor (beta chain) was found in a study of technical replicates of blood from a handful of donors. TCRdb's table, derived via immunoSEQ multiplex PCR, lists solely in-frame clones and lacks some. Of 45,000 to 60,000 clones in the sample, 91% were seen once. This CDR3 is 16 amino acids long. V usage is TRBV21-1 and J usage is TRBJ1-1; TRBD1 is the table's D call, not checked against the DNA. TRBV21-1 counts as a pseudogene. The TCR originated in a human donor in good health. Some clones in this sample may be carry-over from other donors' samples. Input material: PBMCs. The CDR3 coding sequence is TGTGCCAGCAGCTCATGGACGGGGACAGGGAACACTGAAGCTTTCTTT. Its protein is CASSSWTGTGNTEAFF.